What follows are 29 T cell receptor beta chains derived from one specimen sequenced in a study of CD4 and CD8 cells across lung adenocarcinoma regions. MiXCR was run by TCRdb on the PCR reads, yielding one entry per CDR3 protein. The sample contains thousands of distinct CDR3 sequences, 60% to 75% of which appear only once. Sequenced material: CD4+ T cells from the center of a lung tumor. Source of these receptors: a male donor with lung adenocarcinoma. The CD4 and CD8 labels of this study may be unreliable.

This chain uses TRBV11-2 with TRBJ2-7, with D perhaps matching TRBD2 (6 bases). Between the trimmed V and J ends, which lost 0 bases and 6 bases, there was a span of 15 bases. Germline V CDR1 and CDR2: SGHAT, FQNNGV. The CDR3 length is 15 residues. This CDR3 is CASSLEPSAWGEQYF. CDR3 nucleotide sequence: TGTGCCAGCAGCTTAGAACCTAGCGCATGGGGCGAGCAGTACTTC.

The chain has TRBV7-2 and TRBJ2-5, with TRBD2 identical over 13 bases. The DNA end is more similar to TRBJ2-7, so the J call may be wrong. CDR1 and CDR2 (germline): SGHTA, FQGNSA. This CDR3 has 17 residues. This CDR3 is CASSLAARTSGSLEQYF. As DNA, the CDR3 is TGTGCCAGCAGCTTAGCAGCCAGGACTAGCGGGAGTCTCGAGCAGTACTTC.

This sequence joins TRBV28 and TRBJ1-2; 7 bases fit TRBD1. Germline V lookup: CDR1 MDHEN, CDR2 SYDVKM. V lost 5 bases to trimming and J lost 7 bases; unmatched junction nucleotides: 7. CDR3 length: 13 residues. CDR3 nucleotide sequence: TGTGCCAGCAGTCTTACAGGGGACTCTGGCTACACCTTC. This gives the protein CASSLTGDSGYTF.

CDR3 loop: CASSPLRGDEQFF. In DNA, the CDR3 is TGTGCCAGCAGCCCCCTAAGGGGCGATGAGCAGTTCTTC. J is TRBJ2-1 and V is TRBV6-1; D might be TRBD1 (5 bases). V lost 6 bases to trimming and J lost 8 bases, with 14 bases between them. The germline CDR1 and CDR2 sequences are MNHNS and SASEGT. The CDR3 sequence is 13 residues long.

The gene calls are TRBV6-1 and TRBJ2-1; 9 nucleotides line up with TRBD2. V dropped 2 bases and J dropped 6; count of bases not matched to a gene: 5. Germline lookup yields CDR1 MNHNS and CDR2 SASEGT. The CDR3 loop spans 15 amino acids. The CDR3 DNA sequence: TGTGCCAGCAGTGAAATAGCGGGAGTCCGCAATGAGCAGTTCTTC. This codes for CASSEIAGVRNEQFF.

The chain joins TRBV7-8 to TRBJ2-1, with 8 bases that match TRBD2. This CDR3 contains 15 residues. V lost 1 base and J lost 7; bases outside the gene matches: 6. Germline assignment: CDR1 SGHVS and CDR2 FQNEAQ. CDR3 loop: CASSLGAGEGNEQFF. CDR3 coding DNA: TGTGCCAGCAGCTTAGGAGCGGGAGAAGGGAATGAGCAGTTCTTC.

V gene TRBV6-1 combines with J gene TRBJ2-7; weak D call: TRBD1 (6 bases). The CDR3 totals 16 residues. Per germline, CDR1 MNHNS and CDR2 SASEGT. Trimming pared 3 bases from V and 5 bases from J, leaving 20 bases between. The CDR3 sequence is CASSDVWRQGSHEQYF. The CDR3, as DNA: TGTGCCAGCAGTGATGTGTGGAGGCAGGGGAGCCACGAGCAGTACTTC.

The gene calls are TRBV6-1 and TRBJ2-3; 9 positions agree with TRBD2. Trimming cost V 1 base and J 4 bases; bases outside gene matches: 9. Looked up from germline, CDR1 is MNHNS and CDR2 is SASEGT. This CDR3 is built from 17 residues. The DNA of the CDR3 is TGTGCCAGCAGTGAAGGTCCGACTAGCGGCGGGGCAGATACGCAGTATTTT. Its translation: CASSEGPTSGGADTQYF.

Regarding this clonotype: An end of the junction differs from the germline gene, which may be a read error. The CDR3 DNA is TGTGCCCGGGGCCTCCACAATGTGAGCACCGGTGAGCTGTATTTT. Translating gives CARGLHNVSTGELYF. V is TRBV10-3 and J is TRBJ2-2, with D possibly being TRBD1 or TRBD2 (5 bases each). Germline values: CDR1 ENHRY, CDR2 SYGVKD. The length of the CDR3 is 15 residues.

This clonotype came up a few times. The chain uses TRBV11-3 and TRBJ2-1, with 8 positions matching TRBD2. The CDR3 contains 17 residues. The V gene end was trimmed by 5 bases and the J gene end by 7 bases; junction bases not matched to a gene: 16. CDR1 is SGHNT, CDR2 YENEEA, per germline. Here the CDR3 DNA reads TGTGCCAGCAGCCCTCACGCAGCGGGAGTCTCGGGAAATGAGCAGTTCTTC. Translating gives CASSPHAAGVSGNEQFF.

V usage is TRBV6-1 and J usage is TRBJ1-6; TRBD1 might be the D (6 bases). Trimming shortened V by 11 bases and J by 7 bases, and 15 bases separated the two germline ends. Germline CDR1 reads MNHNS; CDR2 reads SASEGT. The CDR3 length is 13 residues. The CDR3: CASLVGGNSPLHF. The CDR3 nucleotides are TGTGCCTCCCTCGTAGGGGGGAATTCACCCCTCCACTTT.

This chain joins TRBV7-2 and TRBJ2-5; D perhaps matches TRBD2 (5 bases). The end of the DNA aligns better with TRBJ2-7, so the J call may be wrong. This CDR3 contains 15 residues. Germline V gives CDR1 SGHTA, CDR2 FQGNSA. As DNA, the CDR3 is TGTGCCAGCAGCTTATCACCCGGGATGCCCTACGAGCAGTACTTC. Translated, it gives CASSLSPGMPYEQYF.

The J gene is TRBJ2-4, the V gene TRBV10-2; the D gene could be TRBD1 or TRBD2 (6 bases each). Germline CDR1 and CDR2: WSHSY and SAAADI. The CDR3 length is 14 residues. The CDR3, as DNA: TGCCGCAGCTGGGGGCGGGGAAGCACAGACACGCAGTACTTC. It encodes CRSWGRGSTDTQYF.

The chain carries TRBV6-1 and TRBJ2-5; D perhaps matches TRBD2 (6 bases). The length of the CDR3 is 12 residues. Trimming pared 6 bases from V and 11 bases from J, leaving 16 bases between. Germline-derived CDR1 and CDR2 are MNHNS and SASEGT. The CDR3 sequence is CASSPETGEQYF. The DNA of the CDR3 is TGTGCCAGCAGCCCAGAGACGGGGGAGCAGTACTTC.

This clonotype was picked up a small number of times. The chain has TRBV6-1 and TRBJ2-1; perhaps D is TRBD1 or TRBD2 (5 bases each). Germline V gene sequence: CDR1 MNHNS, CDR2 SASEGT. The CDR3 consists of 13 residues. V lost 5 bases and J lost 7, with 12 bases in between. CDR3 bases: TGTGCCAGCAGTACGGGACCCAGGAATGAGCAGTTCTTC. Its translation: CASSTGPRNEQFF.

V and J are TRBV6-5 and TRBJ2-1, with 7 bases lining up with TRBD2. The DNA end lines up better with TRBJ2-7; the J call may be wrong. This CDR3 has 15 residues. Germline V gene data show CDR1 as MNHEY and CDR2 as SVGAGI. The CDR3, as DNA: TGTGCCAGCAGTCTACAAGGGAGGGCGAGGTTCGAGCAGTACTTC. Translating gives CASSLQGRARFEQYF.

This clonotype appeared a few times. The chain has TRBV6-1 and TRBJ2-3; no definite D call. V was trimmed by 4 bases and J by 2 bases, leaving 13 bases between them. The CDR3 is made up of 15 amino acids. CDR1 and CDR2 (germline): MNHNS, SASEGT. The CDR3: CASSVGQQYTDTQYF. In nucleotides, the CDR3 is TGTGCCAGCAGTGTAGGTCAACAGTACACAGATACGCAGTATTTT.

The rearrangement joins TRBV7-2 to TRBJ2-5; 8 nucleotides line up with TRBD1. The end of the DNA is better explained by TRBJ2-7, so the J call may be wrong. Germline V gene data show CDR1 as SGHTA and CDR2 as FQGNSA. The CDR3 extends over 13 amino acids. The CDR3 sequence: CASSLTGGYEQYF. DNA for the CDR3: TGTGCCAGCAGCTTAACAGGGGGATACGAGCAGTACTTC.

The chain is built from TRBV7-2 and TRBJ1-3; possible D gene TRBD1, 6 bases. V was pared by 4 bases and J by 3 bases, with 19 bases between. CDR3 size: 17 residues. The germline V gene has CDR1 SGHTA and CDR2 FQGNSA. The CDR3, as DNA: TGTGCCAGCAGCTCACTGGGGGGGGCCGGAGGTGGAAACACCATATATTTT. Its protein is CASSSLGGAGGGNTIYF. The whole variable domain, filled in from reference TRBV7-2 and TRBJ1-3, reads GAGVSQSPSNKVTEKGKDVELRCDPISGHTALYWYRQSLGQGLEFLIYFQGNSAPDKSGLPSDRFSAERTGGSVSTLTIQRTQQEDSAVYLCASSSLGGAGGGNTIYFGEGSWLTVV.

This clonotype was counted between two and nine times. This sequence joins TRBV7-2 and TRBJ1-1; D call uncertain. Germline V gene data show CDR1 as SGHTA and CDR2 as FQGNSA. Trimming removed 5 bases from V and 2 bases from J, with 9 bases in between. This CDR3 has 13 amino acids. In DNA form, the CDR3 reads TGTGCCAGCAGCATAACAACTAACACTGAAGCTTTCTTT. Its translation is CASSITTNTEAFF.

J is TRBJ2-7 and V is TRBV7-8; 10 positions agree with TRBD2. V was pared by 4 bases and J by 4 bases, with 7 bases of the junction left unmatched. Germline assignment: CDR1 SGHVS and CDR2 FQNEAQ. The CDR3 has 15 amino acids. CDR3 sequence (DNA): TGTGCCAGCAGCTCGTTTATAGCGGGAGGTTACGAGCAGTACTTC. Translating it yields CASSSFIAGGYEQYF.

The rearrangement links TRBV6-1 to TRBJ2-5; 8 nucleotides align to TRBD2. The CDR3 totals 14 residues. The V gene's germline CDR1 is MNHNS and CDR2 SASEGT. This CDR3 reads CAGSGGRDPDTQYF. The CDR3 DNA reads TGTGCGGGCAGCGGGGGACGGGACCCAGATACGCAGTACTTC.

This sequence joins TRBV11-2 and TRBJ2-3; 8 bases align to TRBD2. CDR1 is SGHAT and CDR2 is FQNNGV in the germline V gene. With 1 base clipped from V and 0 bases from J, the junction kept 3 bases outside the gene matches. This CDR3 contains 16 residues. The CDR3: CASSLGAGVSTDTQYF. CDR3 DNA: TGTGCCAGCAGCTTAGGAGCGGGGGTTAGCACAGATACGCAGTATTTT.

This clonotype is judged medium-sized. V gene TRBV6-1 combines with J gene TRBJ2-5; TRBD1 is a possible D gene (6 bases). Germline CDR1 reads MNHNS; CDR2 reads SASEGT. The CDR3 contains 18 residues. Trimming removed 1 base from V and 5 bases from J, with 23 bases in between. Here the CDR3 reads CASSEGLGAHYLGETQYF. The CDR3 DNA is TGTGCCAGCAGTGAAGGCTTGGGGGCACATTATCTCGGGGAGACCCAGTACTTC.

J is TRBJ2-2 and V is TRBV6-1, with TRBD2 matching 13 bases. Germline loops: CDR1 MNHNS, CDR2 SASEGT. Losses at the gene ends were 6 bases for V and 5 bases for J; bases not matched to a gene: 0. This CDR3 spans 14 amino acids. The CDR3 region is CASRTSGRTGELFF. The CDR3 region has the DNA TGTGCCAGCAGGACTAGCGGGAGGACCGGGGAGCTGTTTTTT.

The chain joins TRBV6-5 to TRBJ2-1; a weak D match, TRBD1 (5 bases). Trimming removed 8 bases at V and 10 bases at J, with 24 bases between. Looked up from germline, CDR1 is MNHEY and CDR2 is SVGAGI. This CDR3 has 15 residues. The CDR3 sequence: CASRHPAGLPYEQFF. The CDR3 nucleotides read TGTGCCAGCCGTCACCCGGCAGGGCTTCCCTACGAGCAGTTCTTC.

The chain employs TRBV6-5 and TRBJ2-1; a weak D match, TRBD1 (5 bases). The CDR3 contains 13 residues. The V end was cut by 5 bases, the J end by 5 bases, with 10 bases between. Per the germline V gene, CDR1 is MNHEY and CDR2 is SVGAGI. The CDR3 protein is CASSTRQNNEQFF. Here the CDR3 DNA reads TGTGCCAGCAGTACACGACAGAACAATGAGCAGTTCTTC.

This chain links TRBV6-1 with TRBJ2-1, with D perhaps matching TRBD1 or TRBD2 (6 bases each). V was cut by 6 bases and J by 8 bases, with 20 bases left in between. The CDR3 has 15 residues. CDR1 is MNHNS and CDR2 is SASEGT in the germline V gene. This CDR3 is CASRTAGGQADEQFF. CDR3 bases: TGTGCCAGCAGAACCGCCGGGGGCCAGGCGGATGAGCAGTTCTTC.

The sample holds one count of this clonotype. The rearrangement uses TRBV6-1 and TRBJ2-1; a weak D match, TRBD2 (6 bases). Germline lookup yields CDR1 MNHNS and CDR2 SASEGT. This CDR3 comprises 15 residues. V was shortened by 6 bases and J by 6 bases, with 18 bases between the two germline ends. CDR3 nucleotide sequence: TGTGCCAGCAGCGGAGGACTATCCTACAGCAATGAGCAGTTCTTC. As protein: CASSGGLSYSNEQFF.